These 29 T cell receptor beta chains came from one sample sequenced in a study of blood T cells in healthy people across ages. A J-beta primer mix and a sample-barcoded 5' primer were used in a second PCR of roughly 6 to 12 cycles. Via MiXCR, TCRdb re-called the 5' RACE reads, giving one row per CDR3 protein. Among 550,000 to 750,000 distinct CDR3 sequences listed, around 21% were seen once. The material sequenced was blood. The receptors stem from a man aged 70 or older in good health.

The V call is TRBV6-1, the J call TRBJ2-2, with 10 bases fitting TRBD2. Germline values: CDR1 MNHNS, CDR2 SASEGT. V lost 6 bases, J lost 2 bases, and 12 bases stayed unmatched. This CDR3 is 18 amino acids long. CDR3 amino acids: CASRPAVRTSGNTGELFF. CDR3 coding DNA: TGTGCCAGCAGGCCAGCTGTGAGGACTAGCGGCAACACCGGGGAGCTGTTTTTT.

This clonotype was recorded at least ten times. This sequence joins TRBV4-1 and TRBJ2-1; D unclear. V lost 1 base and J 7 bases, leaving 8 bases between the germline ends. The CDR3 spans 13 residues. Germline V gene sequence: CDR1 MGHRA, CDR2 YSYEKL. CDR3 region: CASSQVRANEQFF. CDR3 bases: TGCGCCAGCAGCCAAGTACGGGCGAATGAGCAGTTCTTC.

A few counts support this clonotype. The chain recombines TRBV12-3 or TRBV12-4 with TRBJ2-5; a possible D gene is TRBD2 (5 bases). This CDR3 is built from 12 residues. V shed 7 bases and J shed 4 bases, with 10 bases lying between them. The CDR3 is CASNGLLETQYF. For the CDR3, the DNA is TGTGCCAGCAACGGACTCTTAGAGACCCAGTACTTC.

The chain carries TRBV27 and TRBJ2-7; 10 positions match TRBD2. Per germline, CDR1 MNHEY and CDR2 SMNVEV (reference sequence). The ends lost 6 bases at V and 2 bases at J; junction bases unmatched: 7. The length of the CDR3 is 15 residues. CDR3 in amino acids: CASRKASGSPYEQYF. CDR3 nucleotides: TGTGCCAGCAGAAAAGCTAGCGGGAGTCCCTACGAGCAGTACTTC.

This clonotype has a handful of counts. The chain couples TRBV15 to TRBJ1-4, with 7 nucleotides matching TRBD1. After removal of 4 bases from V and 4 bases from J, the junction contained 6 bases not matched to a gene. The CDR3 covers 15 residues. In germline, CDR1 is LNHNV, CDR2 YYDKDF (reference sequence). The CDR3 spells CATSINRGYNEKLFF. The CDR3 DNA follows: TGTGCCACCAGCATAAACAGGGGCTATAATGAAAAACTGTTTTTT.

The chain joins TRBV10-3 to TRBJ2-1, with 8 positions matching TRBD1. From germline, CDR1 is ENHRY and CDR2 SYGVKD. The CDR3 runs to 15 residues. V shed 5 bases and J 3 bases; nucleotides not matched to a gene: 6. CDR3 region: CAISFDRGGYNEQFF. As DNA, the CDR3 is TGTGCCATCAGTTTCGACAGGGGCGGCTACAATGAGCAGTTCTTC.

The CDR3 coding sequence is TGTGCCAGCAGTCAGGGGAGTGGCTACACCTTC. The encoded protein is CASSQGSGYTF. The J gene is TRBJ1-2, the V gene TRBV2; possible D gene TRBD1, 6 bases. Germline V gene data show CDR1 as SNHLY and CDR2 as FYNNEI. Deletions cut 5 bases from V and 7 bases from J, with 8 bases between. The CDR3 is made up of 11 amino acids.

This clonotype was seen only once. The CDR3 sequence: CASSLGTATNYGYTF. CDR3 nucleotides: TGTGCCAGCAGTTTGGGGACAGCAACTAACTATGGCTACACCTTC. The rearrangement links TRBV28 to TRBJ1-2; 7 bases fit TRBD1. Germline V gene lookup returns CDR1 MDHEN and CDR2 SYDVKM. The CDR3 length is 15 residues. V lost 3 bases and J lost 0; bases outside the gene matches: 4.

J is TRBJ2-7 and V is TRBV20-1; unclear D gene. The J call could be wrong; TRBJ2-1 is a better fit for the DNA end. CDR3 length: 13 residues. CDR1 and CDR2 (germline): DFQATT, SNEGSKA (reference sequence). The DNA of the CDR3 is TGCAGTGCTAGACTGAGCGTCTACAATGAGCAGTTCTTC. Its translation is CSARLSVYNEQFF.

Written as DNA, the CDR3 is TGTGCCAGCACAGGGGACCGGAACATTCAGTACTTC. Translated: CASTGDRNIQYF. This rearrangement joins TRBV2 to TRBJ2-4; D perhaps matches TRBD1 (6 bases). This CDR3 comprises 12 residues. CDR1 and CDR2 (germline): SNHLY, FYNNEI. Trimming took off 7 bases at V and 7 bases at J, with 11 bases between the two ends.

V is TRBV28 and J is TRBJ2-7; D is undetermined. The CDR3 spans 12 residues. The V end lost 4 bases, the J end lost 4 bases, and 8 bases lay between the germline ends. Germline CDR1 reads MDHEN; CDR2 reads SYDVKM. CDR3 sequence reads: CASSSKLYEQYF. The CDR3 DNA is TGTGCCAGCAGTTCCAAACTATACGAGCAGTACTTC.

This sequence joins TRBV12-3 or TRBV12-4 and TRBJ2-3, with unresolved D. The CDR3 length is 15 residues. V shed 4 bases and J shed 4 bases, with 15 bases lying between them. Here the CDR3 reads CASSSVVSGSDTQYF. The CDR3, as DNA: TGTGCCAGCAGTTCCGTCGTCAGTGGATCAGATACGCAGTATTTT.

The rearrangement joins TRBV5-8 to TRBJ1-4; D ambiguous. Germline values: CDR1 SGHTS, CDR2 YDEGEE. There are 19 residues in the CDR3. V shed 3 bases and J shed 2 bases, with 23 bases lying between them. CDR3 residues: CASSSGWAEREETNEKLFF. The CDR3 region has the DNA TGTGCCAGCAGCTCAGGTTGGGCAGAGCGAGAGGAGACTAATGAAAAACTGTTTTTT.

The chain employs TRBV5-1 and TRBJ1-1, with TRBD1 as a possible D gene (5 bases). CDR1 and CDR2 from the germline V gene are SGHRS and YFSETQ. The CDR3 is 18 residues long. The V end was cut by 0 bases, the J end by 6 bases, with 24 bases between. CDR3 sequence: CASSLEFKPQEGNAEAFF. CDR3 sequence (DNA): TGCGCCAGCAGCTTGGAGTTCAAACCGCAGGAGGGGAATGCTGAAGCTTTCTTT.

The V and J genes are TRBV20-1 and TRBJ2-5; TRBD2 aligns across 7 bases. This CDR3 comprises 14 residues. Germline V gene lookup returns CDR1 DFQATT and CDR2 SNEGSKA (reference sequence). Trimming at V came to 4 bases and at J to 0 bases, leaving 5 bases not matched to a gene. CDR3 sequence (DNA): TGCAGTGCTACGAGCGGGAAGTACCAAGAGACCCAGTACTTC. This codes for CSATSGKYQETQYF.

This clonotype showed up just a few times. Given a much more abundant clone one base away, this may be a read error. The chain carries TRBV18 and TRBJ2-5; 11 bases are a match to TRBD2. The V gene's germline CDR1 is KGHSH and CDR2 LQKENI. V dropped 3 bases and J dropped 1; count of bases not matched to a gene: 1. The CDR3 runs to 15 residues. CDR3 coding DNA: TGTGCCAGCTCACCGGGACTAGCGGCCCAAGAGACCCAGTACTTC. Protein: CASSPGLAAQETQYF.

V is TRBV5-1 and J is TRBJ2-2, with D perhaps TRBD1 (5 bases). Germline lookup yields CDR1 SGHRS and CDR2 YFSETQ. Trimming took 4 bases from V and 6 from J, leaving 13 bases between them. The CDR3 extends over 14 amino acids. CDR3 in amino acids: CASSLDMLPGELFF. CDR3 in DNA: TGCGCCAGCAGCCTGGACATGCTGCCCGGGGAGCTGTTTTTT.

This clonotype was detected ten times or more. The V call is TRBV7-9, the J call TRBJ2-1; D is perhaps TRBD2 (5 bases). The V gene's germline CDR1 is SEHNR and CDR2 FQNEAQ (reference sequence). The CDR3 has 15 amino acids. Trimming pared 1 base from V and 2 bases from J, leaving 9 bases between. CDR3: CASSLGGSAYNEQFF. CDR3 coding DNA: TGTGCCAGCAGCTTAGGAGGGAGCGCCTACAATGAGCAGTTCTTC.

CDR3 coding DNA: TGCAGCGTTGTATCGGGAGGGTCCACAGATACGCAGTATTTT. It yields the protein CSVVSGGSTDTQYF. This chain joins TRBV29-1 and TRBJ2-3; 8 bases are shared with TRBD2. CDR1 is SQVTM, CDR2 ANQGSEA, per germline. V lost 4 bases and J lost 2; bases outside the gene matches: 5. The CDR3 consists of 14 residues.

The chain has TRBV10-3 and TRBJ1-6; D remains ambiguous. Germline assignment: CDR1 ENHRY and CDR2 SYGVKD. The CDR3 is made up of 13 amino acids. V was clipped by 3 bases and J by 5 bases, with 5 bases between them. DNA for the CDR3: TGTGCCATCAGTGAAACAGATAATTCACCCCTCCACTTT. This gives the protein CAISETDNSPLHF.

J is TRBJ2-7 and V is TRBV20-1, with no clear D. The J call may be in error: the DNA end matches TRBJ2-5 better. The CDR3 loop spans 12 amino acids. Germline-derived CDR1 and CDR2 are DFQATT and SNEGSKA (reference sequence). CDR3 bases: TGCAGTGCTAGACCGAAGGGAGAGACCCAGTACTTC. This translates into CSARPKGETQYF.

This clonotype was recorded a few times. This chain connects TRBV6-5 to TRBJ2-3; 9 bases map to TRBD2. Germline CDR1 MNHEY, CDR2 SVGAGI. The CDR3 is made up of 15 amino acids. J lost 3 bases, V lost 2 bases, and 3 bases had no gene match. The CDR3 sequence is CASSYISGSTDTQYF. CDR3 nucleotide sequence: TGTGCCAGCAGTTACATTAGCGGGAGTACAGATACGCAGTATTTT.

This clonotype was seen only a few times. The CDR3 nucleotides are TGTGCCAGCAGCGGACAGGGGCTCGGTGCCTACGAGCAGTACTTC. Protein product: CASSGQGLGAYEQYF. The V gene is TRBV6-6, the J gene TRBJ2-7; 9 nucleotides line up with TRBD1. The germline V gene has CDR1 MNHNY and CDR2 SVGAGI (reference sequence). The ends lost 6 bases at V and 2 bases at J; junction bases unmatched: 8. This CDR3 is built from 15 residues.

This CDR3 reads CSARDAGRGGSPLHF. CDR3 coding DNA: TGCAGTGCTAGAGATGCGGGCAGGGGTGGTTCACCCCTCCACTTT. The chain carries TRBV20-1 and TRBJ1-6, with D possibly being TRBD1 (6 bases). CDR1 and CDR2 from the germline V gene are DFQATT and SNEGSKA (reference sequence). The CDR3 consists of 15 residues. V shed 0 bases and J shed 9 bases, with 15 bases lying between them.

This clonotype was counted many times. The chain has TRBV29-1 and TRBJ1-2, with 10 bases matching TRBD1. The germline V gene has CDR1 SQVTM and CDR2 ANQGSEA. V was clipped by 3 bases and J by 7 bases; unmatched bases: 5. This CDR3 is built from 13 residues. The CDR3 region is CSVDGTGDPGYTF. Here the CDR3 DNA reads TGCAGCGTTGACGGGACAGGGGACCCTGGCTACACCTTC. The full variable domain, rest sourced from reference TRBV29-1 and TRBJ1-2, is SAVISQKPSRDICQRGTSLTIQCQVDSQVTMMFWYRQQPGQSLTLIATANQGSEATYESGFVIDKFPISRPNLTFSTLTVSNMSPEDSSIYLCSVDGTGDPGYTFGSGTRLTVV.

V gene TRBV7-9 combines with J gene TRBJ2-7; D gene ambiguous. The CDR3 spans 15 residues. The germline V gene has CDR1 SEHNR and CDR2 FQNEAQ (reference sequence). Trimming shortened V by 4 bases and J by 5 bases, and 18 bases separated the two germline ends. CDR3 in amino acids: CASSCLIVQSDEQYV. CDR3 in DNA: TGTGCCAGCAGCTGCCTGATAGTACAGTCTGACGAGCAGTACGTC.

The rearrangement uses TRBV10-1 and TRBJ2-7, with a tentative D call TRBD1 (7 bases). The CDR3 has 15 amino acids. Trimming left V 9 bases short and J 0 bases short, with 18 bases between. Germline V gene sequence: CDR1 WNHNN, CDR2 SYGVQD (reference sequence). The CDR3 nucleotides read TGCGCCAGTAGGAGGGGGCACGAGAGCTCCTACGAGCAGTACTTC. Protein: CASRRGHESSYEQYF.

About this clonotype itself: The junction shows a germline mismatch at one end, possibly a read error. The chain uses TRBV6-5 and TRBJ2-5; 14 nucleotides match TRBD2. CDR1 is MNHEY and CDR2 is SVGAGI in the germline V gene. There are 14 residues in the CDR3. CDR3 sequence reads: CASRRRLAGGPSFF. CDR3 sequence (DNA): TGTGCCAGCAGACGGAGACTAGCGGGAGGGCCGTCGTTCTTC.

A remark on this clonotype: With a much larger clone just one base away, this may be a read error. CDR3 loop: CASSARDYQPQHF. CDR3 DNA sequence: TGTGCCAGCAGTGCAAGGGATTATCAGCCCCAGCATTTT. V usage is TRBV6-1 and J usage is TRBJ1-5; D not certain. The CDR3 extends over 13 amino acids. V was cut by 4 bases and J by 5 bases, with 9 bases left in between. CDR1 and CDR2 from the germline V gene are MNHNS and SASEGT.